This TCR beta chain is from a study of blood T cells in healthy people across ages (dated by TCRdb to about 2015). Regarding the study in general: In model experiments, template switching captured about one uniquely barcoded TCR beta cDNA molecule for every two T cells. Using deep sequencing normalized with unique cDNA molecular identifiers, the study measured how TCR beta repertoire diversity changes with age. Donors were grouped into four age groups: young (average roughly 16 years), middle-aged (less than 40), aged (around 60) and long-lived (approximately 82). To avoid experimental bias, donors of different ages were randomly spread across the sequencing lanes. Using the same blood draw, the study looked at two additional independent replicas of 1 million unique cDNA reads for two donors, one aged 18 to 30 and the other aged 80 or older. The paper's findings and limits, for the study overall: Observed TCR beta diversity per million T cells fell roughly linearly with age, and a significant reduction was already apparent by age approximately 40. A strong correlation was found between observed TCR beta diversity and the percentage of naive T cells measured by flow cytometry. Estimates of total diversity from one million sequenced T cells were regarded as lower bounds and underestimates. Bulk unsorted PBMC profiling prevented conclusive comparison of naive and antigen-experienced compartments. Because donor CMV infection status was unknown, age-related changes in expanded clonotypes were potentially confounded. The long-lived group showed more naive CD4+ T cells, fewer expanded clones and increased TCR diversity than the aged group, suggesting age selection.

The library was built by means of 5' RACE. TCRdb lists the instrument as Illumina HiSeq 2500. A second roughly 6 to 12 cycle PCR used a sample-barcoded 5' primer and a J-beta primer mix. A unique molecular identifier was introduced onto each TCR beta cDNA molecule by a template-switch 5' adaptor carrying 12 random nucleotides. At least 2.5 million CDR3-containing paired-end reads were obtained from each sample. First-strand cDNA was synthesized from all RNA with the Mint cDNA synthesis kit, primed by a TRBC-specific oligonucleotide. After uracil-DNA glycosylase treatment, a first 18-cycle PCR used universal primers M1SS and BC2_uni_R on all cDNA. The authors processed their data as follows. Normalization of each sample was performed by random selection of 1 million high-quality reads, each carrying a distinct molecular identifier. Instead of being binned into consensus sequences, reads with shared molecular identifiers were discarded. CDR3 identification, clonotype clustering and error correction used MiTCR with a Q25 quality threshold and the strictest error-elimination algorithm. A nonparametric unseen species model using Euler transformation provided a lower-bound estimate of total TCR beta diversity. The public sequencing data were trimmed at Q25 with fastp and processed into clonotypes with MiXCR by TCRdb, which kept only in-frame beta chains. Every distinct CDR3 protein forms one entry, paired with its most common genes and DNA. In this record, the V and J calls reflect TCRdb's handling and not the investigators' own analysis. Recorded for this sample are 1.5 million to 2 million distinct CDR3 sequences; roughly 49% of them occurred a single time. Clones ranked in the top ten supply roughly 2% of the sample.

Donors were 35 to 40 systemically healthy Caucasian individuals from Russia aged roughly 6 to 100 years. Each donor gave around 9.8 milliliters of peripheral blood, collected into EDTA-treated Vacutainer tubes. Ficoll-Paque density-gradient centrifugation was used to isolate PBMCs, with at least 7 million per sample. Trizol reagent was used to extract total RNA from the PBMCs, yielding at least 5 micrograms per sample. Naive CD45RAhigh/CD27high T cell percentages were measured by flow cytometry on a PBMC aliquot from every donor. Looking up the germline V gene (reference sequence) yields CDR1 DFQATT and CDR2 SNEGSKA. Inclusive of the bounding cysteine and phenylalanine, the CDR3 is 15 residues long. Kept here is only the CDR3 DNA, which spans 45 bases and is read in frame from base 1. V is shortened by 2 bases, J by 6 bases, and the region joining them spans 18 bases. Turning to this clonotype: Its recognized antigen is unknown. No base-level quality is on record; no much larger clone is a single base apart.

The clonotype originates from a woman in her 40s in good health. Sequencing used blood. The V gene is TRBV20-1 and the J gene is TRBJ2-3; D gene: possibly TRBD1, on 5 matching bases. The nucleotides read TGCAGTGCTAGACAGTCCAGCAGGGCCTGGGATACGCAGTATTTT. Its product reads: CSARQSSRAWDTQYF.